Here is one TCR beta chain with its context. This clonotype was observed at least ten times. This clone's antigen is unknown. No per-base quality is available; no much larger clone lies one base away. These data are taken from a study of T cell repertoires in cytomegalovirus infection (dated by TCRdb to between 2017 and 2020). At the level of the whole study: The HLA type of each donor mattered for the analysis, because public TCR beta signatures pointed to carriage of CMV infection along with the matching HLA type. General conclusions and limits of the study: In the ex vivo response, HLA-C-restricted CMV-specific TCR beta clonotypes were dominant, and in two of eight donors the single most frequent clonotype came from this HLA-C-restricted group. Cumulative frequency of public TCR beta family members discriminated carriers of CMV infection plus the relevant HLA type in this cohort and an independent approximately 350-donor cohort.

Sequencing was carried out with an Illumina HiSeq 1500. The public reads were reanalyzed by TCRdb: fastp trimming at Q25, MiXCR alignment, in-frame beta chains only. Each CDR3 protein appears once, grouped with its most common genes and DNA. This sample comprises roughly 230,000 distinct CDR3 sequences, roughly 23% of them detected only once. The ten largest clones capture 18% of the sample. V is pruned by 5 bases and J by 5 bases, leaving 8 bases of the junction without a gene match. Via the germline V gene, CDR1 is SGHTA and CDR2 FQGNSA. Spanning cysteine to phenylalanine, the CDR3 consists of 15 amino acids. Only the CDR3 portion is preserved as DNA: 45 bases, with reading frame beginning at the first base.

This chain joins TRBV7-2 to TRBJ1-4; TRBD1 lines up with 7 middle nucleotides. The source material was CD8+ T cells from PBMCs. This receptor was obtained from a human donor in good health (CMV status not recorded). Some clones in this sample may be carry-over from other donors' samples. The CDR3 amino acid sequence is: CASSLNRGVNEKLFF. In nucleotide form, the sequence is TGTGCCAGCAGCCTCAACAGGGGAGTAAATGAAAAACTGTTTTTT.